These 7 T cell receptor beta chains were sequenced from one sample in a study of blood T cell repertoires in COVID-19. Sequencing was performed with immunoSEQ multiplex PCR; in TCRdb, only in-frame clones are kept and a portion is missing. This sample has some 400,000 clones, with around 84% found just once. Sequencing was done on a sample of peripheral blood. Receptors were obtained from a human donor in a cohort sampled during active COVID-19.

The CDR3 bases are TGTGCCAGCAGCTTATCCCCCCACAGGGTAAGCACTGAAGCTTTCTTT. Amino acid sequence: CASSLSPHRVSTEAFF. This chain links TRBV7-9 with TRBJ1-1, with TRBD1 as a possible D gene (6 bases). The CDR3 spans 16 residues. V was trimmed by 2 bases and J by 4 bases, leaving 17 bases between them. The germline V gene encodes CDR1 SEHNR and CDR2 FQNEAQ (reference sequence). Full variable domain (outside the CDR3, taken from reference TRBV7-9 and TRBJ1-1): DTGVSQNPRHKITKRGQNVTFRCDPISEHNRLYWYRQTLGQGPEFLTYFQNEAQLEKSRLLSDRFSAERPKGSFSTLEIQRTEQGDSAMYLCASSLSPHRVSTEAFFGQGTRLTVV.

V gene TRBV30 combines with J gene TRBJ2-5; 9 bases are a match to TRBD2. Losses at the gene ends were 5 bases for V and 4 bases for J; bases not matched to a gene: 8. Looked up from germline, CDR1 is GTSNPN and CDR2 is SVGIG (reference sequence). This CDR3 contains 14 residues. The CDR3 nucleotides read TGTGCCTGGTGGGGCGGGAGGGCCGGAGAGACCCAGTACTTC. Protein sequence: CAWWGGRAGETQYF. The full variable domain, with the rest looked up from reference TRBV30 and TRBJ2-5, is SQTIHQWPATLVQPVGSPLSLECTVEGTSNPNLYWYRQAAGRGLQLLFYSVGIGQISSEVPQNLSASRPQDRQFILSSKKLLLSDSGFYLCAWWGGRAGETQYFGPGTRLLVL.

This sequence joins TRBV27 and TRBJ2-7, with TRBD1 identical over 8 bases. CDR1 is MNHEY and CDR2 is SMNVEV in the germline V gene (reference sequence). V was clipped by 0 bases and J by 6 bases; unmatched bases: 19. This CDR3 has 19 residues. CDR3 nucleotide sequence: TGTGCCAGCAGTTTATCTTTCGGGGGCTTTTCAGGGGGCGCGTCCGAGCAGTACTTC. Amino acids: CASSLSFGGFSGGASEQYF.

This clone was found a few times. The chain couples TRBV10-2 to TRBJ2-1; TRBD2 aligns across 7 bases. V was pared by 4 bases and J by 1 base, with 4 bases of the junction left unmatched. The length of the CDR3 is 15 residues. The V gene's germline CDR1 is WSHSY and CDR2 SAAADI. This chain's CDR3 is CASSAAGVSYNEQFF. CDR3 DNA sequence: TGCGCCAGCAGTGCGGCGGGAGTATCCTACAATGAGCAGTTCTTC.

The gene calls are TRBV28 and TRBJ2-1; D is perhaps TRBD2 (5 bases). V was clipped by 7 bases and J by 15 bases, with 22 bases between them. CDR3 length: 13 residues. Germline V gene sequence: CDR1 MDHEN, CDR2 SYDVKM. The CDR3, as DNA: TGTGCCAGCAAAGAGGAAGTTACGGCCCGGGGGTTCTTC. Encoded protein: CASKEEVTARGFF.

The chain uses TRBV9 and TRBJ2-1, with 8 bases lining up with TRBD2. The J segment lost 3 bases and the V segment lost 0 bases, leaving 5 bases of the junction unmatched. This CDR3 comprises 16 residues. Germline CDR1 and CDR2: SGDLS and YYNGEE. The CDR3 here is CASSVGVSGIYNEQFF. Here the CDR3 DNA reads TGTGCCAGCAGCGTAGGCGTTAGCGGGATCTACAATGAGCAGTTCTTC. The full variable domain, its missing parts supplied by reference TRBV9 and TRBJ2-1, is DSGVTQTPKHLITATGQRVTLRCSPRSGDLSVYWYQQSLDQGLQFLIQYYNGEERAKGNILERFSAQQFPDLHSELNLSSLELGDSALYFCASSVGVSGIYNEQFFGPGTRLTVL.

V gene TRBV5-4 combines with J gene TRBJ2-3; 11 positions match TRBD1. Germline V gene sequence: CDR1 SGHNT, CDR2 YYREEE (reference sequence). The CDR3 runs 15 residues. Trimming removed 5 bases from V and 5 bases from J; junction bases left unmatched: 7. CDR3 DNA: TGTGCCAGCAGTAAGCCGGGACAGGGGGGAGATACGCAGTATTTT. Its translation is CASSKPGQGGDTQYF.